The 8 T cell receptor beta chains listed next were all sequenced from one sample in a study of T-cell reconstitution after alpha-beta-depleted transplantation in children. For TCRbeta, the library was prepared with unique molecular identifiers. Via MiXCR, TCRdb re-called the PCR reads, giving one row per CDR3 protein. Of 250,000 to 300,000 distinct CDR3 sequences in the sample, around 9.1% were seen once. The sample consisted of PBMCs, taken before TCRalphabeta/CD19-depleted stem cell transplant. The receptors here all came from a boy under three years old with acute myeloid leukemia, due to receive a stem cell transplant.

This clonotype showed up many times. The chain carries TRBV12-3 or TRBV12-4 and TRBJ2-2; 16 nucleotides align to TRBD2. The CDR3 covers 17 residues. V trimming: 7 bases; J trimming: 5 bases; junction bases outside the gene matches: 7. The CDR3 loop reads CASKGLAGGPGTGELFF. The CDR3 nucleotides are TGTGCCAGCAAGGGACTAGCGGGAGGGCCGGGGACCGGGGAGCTGTTTTTT.

This clonotype was counted at least ten times. The chain employs TRBV28 and TRBJ1-2; possible D gene TRBD1, 6 bases. Germline V CDR1 and CDR2: MDHEN, SYDVKM. Trimming shortened V by 2 bases and J by 8 bases, and 15 bases separated the two germline ends. The CDR3 spans 14 residues. DNA for the CDR3: TGTGCCAGCAGTTTAGAGCAGGGGCCGGGGGGCTACACCTTC. This gives the protein CASSLEQGPGGYTF.

A few counts support this clonotype. The CDR3 DNA reads TGTGCCAGCAGTCGCGCATGGGGCTCTGGAAACACCATATATTTT. As protein: CASSRAWGSGNTIYF. V is TRBV6-1 and J is TRBJ1-3, with D unclear. Germline V gene lookup returns CDR1 MNHNS and CDR2 SASEGT. Trimming pared 5 bases from V and 0 bases from J, leaving 11 bases between. The CDR3 is 15 amino acids.

This chain uses TRBV28 with TRBJ1-4; maybe TRBD1 (5 bases). The CDR3 extends over 14 amino acids. CDR1 MDHEN and CDR2 SYDVKM come from the germline V gene. V lost 8 bases to trimming and J lost 8 bases, with 18 bases between them. This CDR3 reads CASVPRGGREKLFF. DNA of the CDR3: TGTGCCAGCGTCCCCCGGGGGGGGAGGGAAAAACTGTTTTTT.

This clonotype was seen repeatedly, ten times or more. This chain joins TRBV12-3 or TRBV12-4 and TRBJ1-2; TRBD1 matches 9 bases. V shed 4 bases and J 4 bases; nucleotides not matched to a gene: 4. The CDR3 runs 14 residues. This chain's CDR3 is CASSSTGGTYGYTF. The CDR3 bases are TGTGCCAGCAGTTCCACAGGGGGCACCTATGGCTACACCTTC.

This clonotype was detected only a few times. The chain couples TRBV4-2 to TRBJ2-5, with D maybe TRBD2 (7 bases). CDR1 and CDR2 from the germline V gene are LGHNA and YNFKEQ. The CDR3 extends over 20 amino acids. V lost 5 bases to trimming and J lost 0 bases, with 28 bases between them. The CDR3 sequence: CASSGAGVTGGRFYQETQYF. In DNA form, the CDR3 reads TGTGCCAGCAGCGGTGCGGGAGTTACCGGGGGCCGTTTCTACCAAGAGACCCAGTACTTC.

This clonotype showed up just a few times. The chain couples TRBV12-3 or TRBV12-4 to TRBJ1-6, with D perhaps matching TRBD1 (6 bases). Trimming pared 6 bases from V and 8 bases from J, leaving 14 bases between. There are 14 residues in the CDR3. CDR3 protein: CASSPTGIDSPLHF. The CDR3 DNA is TGTGCCAGCAGCCCAACAGGGATTGATTCACCCCTCCACTTT.

The table lists this clonotype with a few counts. The gene calls are TRBV5-4 and TRBJ2-7, with 8 bases identical to TRBD1. Germline CDR1 and CDR2: SGHNT and YYREEE (reference sequence). The trim removed 4 bases at V and 2 bases at J, leaving 5 bases unmatched. CDR3 length: 14 amino acids. CDR3 protein: CASSPTGDAYEQYF. The CDR3 nucleotides are TGTGCCAGCAGCCCGACAGGGGACGCCTACGAGCAGTACTTC. The whole variable domain, filled in from reference TRBV5-4 and TRBJ2-7, reads ETGVTQSPTHLIKTRGQQVTLRCSSQSGHNTVSWYQQALGQGPQFIFQYYREEENGRGNFPPRFSGLQFPNYSSELNVNALELDDSALYLCASSPTGDAYEQYFGPGTRLTVT.